The 31 T cell receptor beta chains presented below share a single source sample, sequenced in a study of shared clonotypes between healthy human individuals. Assay: immunoSEQ multiplex PCR; the TCRdb copy retains only in-frame clones and omits some. This table holds a few hundred thousand clones, over 50% found once. Sequenced: memory CD4+ T cells sorted from blood. Subset defined: CD45RA-negative fraction. These receptors came from a young man in good health.

This clone was recorded only once. This sequence joins TRBV15 and TRBJ1-5; no reliable D call. The ends were cut back, 0 bases at V and 4 bases at J, with 10 bases in the middle. Looked up from germline, CDR1 is LNHNV and CDR2 is YYDKDF (reference sequence). This CDR3 region has 15 residues. CDR3 sequence reads: CATSRDRAQNQPQHF. As DNA, the CDR3 is TGTGCCACCAGCAGAGATCGAGCACAGAATCAGCCCCAGCATTTT.

In this sample, this clone turned up many times. V gene TRBV7-9 combines with J gene TRBJ2-3; 10 nucleotides match TRBD2. The CDR3 extends over 17 amino acids. Germline CDR1 SEHNR, CDR2 FQNEAQ (reference sequence). J gave up 1 base and V 0 bases, and 4 bases lay outside the gene matches. CDR3 DNA: TGTGCCAGCAGCTTAGCCCCCCTAGCGGGAGGCACAGATACGCAGTATTTT. This sequence encodes CASSLAPLAGGTDTQYF.

As regards this clone: A far larger clone is only one base removed, so a read error is likely. The same CDR3 can be traced to other DNA sequences in this sample. The chain employs TRBV2 and TRBJ1-5, with 9 bases matching TRBD1. The V gene's germline CDR1 is SNHLY and CDR2 FYNNEI. The CDR3 extends over 14 amino acids. V was pared by 4 bases and J by 2 bases, with 0 bases of the junction left unmatched. The CDR3, as DNA: TGTGCCAGCAGTGGGACAGGGGGCAATCAGCCCCAGCATTTT. This gives the protein CASSGTGGNQPQHF. Filled out from reference TRBV2 and TRBJ1-5, the complete variable domain reads EPEVTQTPSHQVTQMGQEVILRCVPISNHLYFYWYRQILGQKVEFLVSFYNNEISEKSEIFDDQFSVERPDGSNFTLKIRSTKLEDSAMYFCASSGTGGNQPQHFGDGTRLSIL.

The chain couples TRBV7-9 to TRBJ1-1; D call uncertain. Germline loops: CDR1 SEHNR, CDR2 FQNEAQ (reference sequence). Trimming shortened V by 1 base and J by 4 bases, and 10 bases separated the two germline ends. The CDR3 has 14 residues. The CDR3 loop reads CASSLDLVVTEAFF. The DNA for the CDR3 is TGTGCCAGCAGCTTAGATCTAGTGGTCACTGAAGCTTTCTTT.

This clone was counted a few times. The CDR3 sequence is CASSIGVKYEQYF. The CDR3 nucleotides read TGTGCCAGTAGTATTGGGGTGAAATACGAGCAGTACTTC. The chain uses TRBV19 and TRBJ2-7; the D is unclear. V lost 3 bases and J 4 bases, leaving 10 bases between the germline ends. The CDR3 totals 13 residues. CDR1 is LNHDA and CDR2 is SQIVND in the germline V gene (reference sequence).

CDR3 bases: TGTGCCAGCACCCCAGGGGCGGGATTGAGGCCAGATACGCAGTATTTT. Encoded protein: CASTPGAGLRPDTQYF. The V call is TRBV5-6, the J call TRBJ2-3; D possibly uses TRBD1 or TRBD2 (6 bases each). Germline loops: CDR1 SGHDT, CDR2 YYEEEE. There are 16 residues in the CDR3. Trimming took 6 bases from V and 4 from J, leaving 21 bases between them.

The chain couples TRBV6-1 to TRBJ2-7; a possible D gene is TRBD1 (6 bases). The CDR3 is 11 residues long. Trimming shortened V by 8 bases and J by 4 bases, and 9 bases separated the two germline ends. Per germline, CDR1 MNHNS and CDR2 SASEGT. CDR3 region: CASRDIYEQYF. The CDR3 DNA sequence: TGTGCCAGCCGGGACATATACGAGCAGTACTTC.

V gene TRBV18 combines with J gene TRBJ2-5; TRBD1 agrees at 8 bases. The CDR3 totals 14 residues. V was clipped by 2 bases and J by 1 base; unmatched bases: 0. CDR1 is KGHSH, CDR2 LQKENI, per germline. The CDR3 is CASSPTGGQETQYF. Here the CDR3 DNA reads TGTGCCAGCTCACCAACAGGGGGCCAAGAGACCCAGTACTTC.

This clone was observed a handful of times. The rearrangement uses TRBV7-2 and TRBJ2-7; D ambiguous. CDR1 and CDR2 (germline): SGHTA, FQGNSA. Trimming took off 4 bases at V and 9 bases at J, with 10 bases between the two ends. The CDR3 length is 11 residues. The CDR3 protein is CASSSPAGQYF. The CDR3 DNA sequence: TGTGCCAGCAGCTCCCCGGCCGGGCAGTACTTC.

CDR3 DNA sequence: TGTGCCAGCAAGATAGCGGGAAACACCGGGGAGCTGTTTTTT. This encodes CASKIAGNTGELFF. The gene calls are TRBV6-5 and TRBJ2-2; 8 bases align to TRBD2. After removal of 7 bases from V and 2 bases from J, the junction contained 3 bases not matched to a gene. Per germline, CDR1 MNHEY and CDR2 SVGAGI. CDR3 length equals 14 residues.

V usage is TRBV7-2 and J usage is TRBJ2-3; D is uncertain. V lost 2 bases, J lost 4 bases, and 10 bases lay in between. CDR1 is SGHTA and CDR2 is FQGNSA in the germline V gene. CDR3 length equals 14 residues. The CDR3 DNA reads as TGTGCCAGCAGCTTACAAGTGGGCCCAGATACGCAGTATTTT. Residues: CASSLQVGPDTQYF.

This chain uses TRBV27 with TRBJ2-3; D uncertain. V was clipped by 5 bases and J by 5 bases, with 14 bases between them. The CDR3 has 14 amino acids. Germline V gene sequence: CDR1 MNHEY, CDR2 SMNVEV (reference sequence). Written as DNA, the CDR3 is TGTGCCAGCAGTCCTGTTCACTGGGGAGATACGCAGTATTTT. Translated: CASSPVHWGDTQYF.

The chain combines TRBV28 with TRBJ1-1; no reliable D call. Germline V gene lookup returns CDR1 MDHEN and CDR2 SYDVKM. With 1 base removed from V and 3 bases from J, the gap between germline ends came to 3 bases. CDR3 length equals 12 residues. CDR3 in amino acids: CASSLSYTEAFF. The CDR3 DNA follows: TGTGCCAGCAGTTTATCATACACTGAAGCTTTCTTT.

The V gene is TRBV5-4, the J gene TRBJ1-1, with D perhaps TRBD1 (6 bases). V lost 2 bases, J lost 2 bases, and 16 bases lay in between. This CDR3 has 16 residues. Germline CDR1 and CDR2: SGHNT and YYREEE (reference sequence). The CDR3: CASSFGGLGKNTEAFF. In DNA, the CDR3 is TGTGCCAGCAGCTTCGGGGGGCTGGGGAAAAACACTGAAGCTTTCTTT.

The chain employs TRBV18 and TRBJ1-2; weak D call: TRBD1 (5 bases). Deletions cut 5 bases from V and 6 bases from J, with 19 bases between. The CDR3 spans 15 residues. CDR1 and CDR2 (germline): KGHSH, LQKENI. CDR3 nucleotides: TGTGCCAGCTCAGTTACCGGGACGGACAAAGATGGCTACACCTTC. This codes for CASSVTGTDKDGYTF.

This clone was recorded only once. This rearrangement joins TRBV5-1 to TRBJ2-7; D tentatively reads TRBD1 or TRBD2 (5 bases each). Germline values: CDR1 SGHRS, CDR2 YFSETQ. The CDR3 spans 15 residues. V gave up 0 bases and J gave up 0 bases, with 10 bases separating them. The CDR3 DNA sequence: TGCGCCAGCAGCTTGGAGTCGGGGCCCTCCTACGAGCAGTACTTC. Its protein is CASSLESGPSYEQYF.

The table lists this clone with a few counts. The chain uses TRBV19 and TRBJ1-4; 7 bases align to TRBD1. The ends lost 4 bases at V and 7 bases at J; junction bases unmatched: 6. The CDR3 extends over 14 amino acids. CDR1 is LNHDA and CDR2 is SQIVND in the germline V gene (reference sequence). CDR3 nucleotide sequence: TGTGCCAGTAGTACGACAGGGTCAGGTGAAAAACTGTTTTTT. Protein: CASSTTGSGEKLFF.

This clone was seen a handful of times. The chain couples TRBV2 to TRBJ2-1; D is uncertain. Germline loops: CDR1 SNHLY, CDR2 FYNNEI. V was clipped by 7 bases and J by 10 bases, with 11 bases between them. The CDR3 extends over 11 amino acids. CDR3 nucleotide sequence: TGTGCCAGCACCCTGTCCGGGGAGCAGTTCTTC. Translating it yields CASTLSGEQFF. The whole variable domain, remainder taken from reference TRBV2 and TRBJ2-1, is EPEVTQTPSHQVTQMGQEVILRCVPISNHLYFYWYRQILGQKVEFLVSFYNNEISEKSEIFDDQFSVERPDGSNFTLKIRSTKLEDSAMYFCASTLSGEQFFGPGTRLTVL.

The chain has TRBV10-1 and TRBJ2-3; TRBD2 matches at 9 bases. The V segment lost 6 bases and the J segment 3 bases; nucleotides outside the gene matches: 16. CDR1 WNHNN and CDR2 SYGVQD come from the germline V gene (reference sequence). The CDR3 length is 18 residues. The CDR3 loop reads CASRVPSRLAGATDTQYF. In DNA, the CDR3 is TGCGCCAGCAGGGTCCCCTCGAGATTAGCGGGAGCGACAGATACGCAGTATTTT.

This clone was found a few times. The chain uses TRBV6-1 and TRBJ2-3; possibly TRBD1 for D (5 bases). Germline CDR1 reads MNHNS; CDR2 reads SASEGT. The CDR3 spans 15 residues. V was pared by 7 bases and J by 3 bases, with 17 bases between. The CDR3 DNA is TGTGCCAGCAAAGGTCAGGGATCGCGGACAGATACGCAGTATTTT. It yields the protein CASKGQGSRTDTQYF.

This clone turned up a few times. This chain connects TRBV18 to TRBJ1-3; no reliable D call. Looked up from germline, CDR1 is KGHSH and CDR2 is LQKENI. The CDR3 runs 14 residues. The ends were cut back, 3 bases at V and 2 bases at J, with 8 bases in the middle. Written as DNA, the CDR3 is TGTGCCAGCTCACCTAAACCGGCTGGAAACACCATATATTTT. Protein sequence: CASSPKPAGNTIYF. The full variable domain, rest sourced from reference TRBV18 and TRBJ1-3, is NAGVMQNPRHLVRRRGQEARLRCSPMKGHSHVYWYRQLPEEGLKFMVYLQKENIIDESGMPKERFSAEFPKEGPSILRIQQVVRGDSAAYFCASSPKPAGNTIYFGEGSWLTVV.

This chain links TRBV10-3 with TRBJ2-7; D remains ambiguous. The V end lost 3 bases, the J end lost 0 bases, and 6 bases lay between the germline ends. In germline, CDR1 is ENHRY, CDR2 SYGVKD. The CDR3 loop spans 13 amino acids. The DNA of the CDR3 is TGTGCCATCAGTGACGGCATCTCCTACGAGCAGTACTTC. It encodes CAISDGISYEQYF.

This rearrangement joins TRBV10-2 to TRBJ1-1, with D uncertain. The ends were cut back, 6 bases at V and 0 bases at J, with 11 bases in the middle. This CDR3 spans 14 amino acids. CDR1 is WSHSY, CDR2 SAAADI, per germline. The CDR3 reads CASRPGNLNTEAFF. The CDR3 coding sequence is TGCGCCAGCAGACCGGGGAATCTGAACACTGAAGCTTTCTTT.

The J gene is TRBJ2-1, the V gene TRBV11-2; D may be TRBD2 (5 bases). Germline V gene sequence: CDR1 SGHAT, CDR2 FQNNGV. V was pared by 4 bases and J by 7 bases, with 14 bases between. This CDR3 region has 14 residues. Here the CDR3 reads CASSSVRGLNEQFF. As DNA, the CDR3 is TGTGCCAGCAGCTCCGTAAGAGGGTTGAATGAGCAGTTCTTC.

The chain joins TRBV28 to TRBJ1-2; D is possibly TRBD1 (6 bases). Germline CDR1 MDHEN, CDR2 SYDVKM. The CDR3 runs to 13 residues. V lost 5 bases and J lost 6, with 13 bases in between. The CDR3 spells CASSRDIWDGYTF. In DNA, the CDR3 is TGTGCCAGCAGTAGGGACATCTGGGATGGCTACACCTTC.

The gene calls are TRBV10-2 and TRBJ2-1; D remains unclear. This CDR3 spans 13 amino acids. CDR1 and CDR2 from the germline V gene are WSHSY and SAAADI. V lost 0 bases, J lost 9 bases, and 9 bases lay in between. The DNA for the CDR3 is TGCGCCAGCAGTGAGTCGCGGAGAAGTGAGCAGTTCTTC. It specifies CASSESRRSEQFF.

The J gene is TRBJ2-2, the V gene TRBV27; 7 bases line up with TRBD1. V gave up 6 bases and J gave up 1 base; unmatched junction bases: 8. The CDR3 has 16 residues. The germline gives CDR1 MNHEY, CDR2 SMNVEV (reference sequence). The chain's CDR3 is CASSSYGTVNTGELFF. In DNA form, the CDR3 reads TGTGCCAGCAGCTCTTATGGGACAGTGAACACCGGGGAGCTGTTTTTT.

This clone was seen once. This sequence joins TRBV19 and TRBJ2-7, with a tentative D call TRBD1 (5 bases). Per germline, CDR1 LNHDA and CDR2 SQIVND (reference sequence). V gave up 5 bases and J gave up 2 bases, with 16 bases separating them. The CDR3 is 15 amino acids. CDR3 amino acids: CASSSHRTDTYEQYF. The CDR3, as DNA: TGTGCCAGTAGTTCCCATAGGACGGACACCTACGAGCAGTACTTC.

The rearrangement joins TRBV30 to TRBJ2-5, with 11 bases aligning to TRBD2. The junction had 7 bases not matched to a gene; V was cut back by 8 bases and J by 5 bases. The germline V gene has CDR1 GTSNPN and CDR2 SVGIG (reference sequence). The CDR3 has 13 residues. The DNA for the CDR3 is TGTGCCAGACTAGCGGGGACAGGGGAGACCCAGTACTTC. Protein sequence: CARLAGTGETQYF.

The chain links TRBV19 to TRBJ2-3; D is unclear. The CDR3 is 12 residues long. Germline loops: CDR1 LNHDA, CDR2 SQIVND (reference sequence). Trimming took 6 bases from V and 0 from J, leaving 4 bases between them. The CDR3 here is CASSGSTDTQYF. Here the CDR3 DNA reads TGTGCCAGTAGCGGGAGCACAGATACGCAGTATTTT.

V and J are TRBV7-9 and TRBJ2-7; D not resolved. The CDR3 contains 11 residues. Deletions cut 4 bases from V and 4 bases from J, with 5 bases between. Germline CDR1 reads SEHNR; CDR2 reads FQNEAQ (reference sequence). CDR3 in DNA: TGTGCCAGCAGCTCACGATACGAGCAGTACTTC. This sequence encodes CASSSRYEQYF.